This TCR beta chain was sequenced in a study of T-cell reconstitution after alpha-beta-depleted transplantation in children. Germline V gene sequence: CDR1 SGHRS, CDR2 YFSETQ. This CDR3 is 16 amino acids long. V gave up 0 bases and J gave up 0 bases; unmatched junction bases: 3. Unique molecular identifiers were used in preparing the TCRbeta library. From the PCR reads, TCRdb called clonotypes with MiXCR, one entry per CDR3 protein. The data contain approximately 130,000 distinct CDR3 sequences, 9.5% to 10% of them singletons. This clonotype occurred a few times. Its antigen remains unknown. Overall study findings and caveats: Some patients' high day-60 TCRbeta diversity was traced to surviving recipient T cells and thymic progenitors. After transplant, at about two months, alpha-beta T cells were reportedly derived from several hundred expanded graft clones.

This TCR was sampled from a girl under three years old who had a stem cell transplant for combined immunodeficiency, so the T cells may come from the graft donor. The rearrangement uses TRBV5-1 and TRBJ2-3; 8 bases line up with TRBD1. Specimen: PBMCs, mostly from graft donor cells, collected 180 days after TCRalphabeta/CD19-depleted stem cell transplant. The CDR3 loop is CASSLAGTGSTDTQYF. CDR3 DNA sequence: TGCGCCAGCAGCTTGGCCGGGACAGGTAGCACAGATACGCAGTATTTT.